The clone carrying this T cell receptor (beta chain) occurred many times. Source study methods: Amplification of reference gene primers provided the estimated nucleated cell counts. Assay used: immunoSEQ multiplex PCR; TCRdb lists only in-frame clones, some missing. V, J and clone size are taken as reported in that table, and D and trimming were inferred from the DNA itself. Among approximately 200,000 clones listed, around 80% were seen once. The data stem from a study of blood T cell repertoires in COVID-19. Across the whole study: COVID-19 samples from acute and convalescent phases originated in the United States, Italy and Spain. PBMCs, B-cell-depleted T cells, or T cells provided the cDNA or gDNA that made up the material.

CDR1 and CDR2 (germline): MGHRA, YSYEKL. The CDR3 runs 15 residues. V was pared by 4 bases and J by 3 bases, with 15 bases between. The source material was peripheral blood. This chain joins TRBV4-1 and TRBJ1-1, with D possibly being TRBD1 (5 bases). This TCR derives from a human donor in a cohort sampled during active COVID-19. Here the CDR3 DNA reads TGCGCCAGCAGCCCCGAGAGGGGAGGGTACACTGAAGCTTTCTTT. Translated, it gives CASSPERGGYTEAFF.